The 7 T cell receptor beta chains below all came from one sample that was sequenced in a study of monozygotic twins with cystic fibrosis. Sequencing used immunoSEQ multiplex PCR; TCRdb keeps in-frame clones, though not all of them. This sample has around 34,000 clones, with 92% found just once. Source material: blood. The receptor source for this set is a girl aged 2 to 10 with cystic fibrosis.

V usage is TRBV9 and J usage is TRBJ1-1; D is possibly TRBD1 (5 bases). Germline V gene data show CDR1 as SGDLS and CDR2 as YYNGEE. The CDR3 has 15 residues. The ends were cut back, 3 bases at V and 1 base at J, with 13 bases in the middle. The CDR3 DNA reads TGTGCCAGCAGCGCCCAGGGACGGGGGAACACTGAAGCTTTCTTT. Its protein product is CASSAQGRGNTEAFF.

V usage is TRBV9 and J usage is TRBJ2-1, with D perhaps matching TRBD2 (6 bases). V lost 4 bases and J lost 8, with 19 bases in between. The germline CDR1 and CDR2 sequences are SGDLS and YYNGEE. The CDR3 runs to 15 residues. The chain's CDR3 is CASSLRAEGLDEQFF. DNA of the CDR3: TGTGCCAGCAGCCTTCGAGCGGAGGGGCTGGATGAGCAGTTCTTC.

The rearrangement uses TRBV4-2 and TRBJ2-3; 9 bases fit TRBD1. The CDR3 is made up of 15 amino acids. The germline V gene has CDR1 LGHNA and CDR2 YNFKEQ. The V segment lost 1 base and the J segment 4 bases; nucleotides outside the gene matches: 3. The CDR3 protein is CASSQGTGVSDTQYF. CDR3 DNA: TGTGCCAGCAGCCAAGGGACAGGGGTTTCAGATACGCAGTATTTT.

The genes are TRBV6-5 and TRBJ1-5; no clear D. V was clipped by 4 bases and J by 7 bases, with 11 bases between them. The CDR3 covers 13 residues. CDR1 and CDR2 (germline): MNHEY, SVGAGI. The CDR3 here is CASSWVRGQPQHF. The CDR3 DNA follows: TGTGCCAGCAGTTGGGTTCGGGGACAGCCCCAGCATTTT.

The CDR3, as DNA: TGTGCCAGCAGTGGGACAGCCTCTGAGTATGGCTACACCTTC. Translated: CASSGTASEYGYTF. The chain joins TRBV6-6 to TRBJ1-2; TRBD1 matches at 7 bases. The CDR3 is made up of 14 amino acids. Trimming took 5 bases from V and 5 from J; bases not matched to a gene: 8. CDR1 and CDR2 (germline): MNHNY, SVGAGI (reference sequence).

The chain has TRBV5-4 and TRBJ2-3, with TRBD2 identical over 13 bases. Trimming removed 3 bases from V and 5 bases from J; junction bases left unmatched: 3. Germline CDR1 and CDR2: SGHNT and YYREEE (reference sequence). The length of the CDR3 is 15 residues. The CDR3 nucleotides read TGTGCCAGCAGCTCCGGACTAGCGGGGGTAGATACGCAGTATTTT. Translated: CASSSGLAGVDTQYF. The full variable domain, with the rest looked up from reference TRBV5-4 and TRBJ2-3, is ETGVTQSPTHLIKTRGQQVTLRCSSQSGHNTVSWYQQALGQGPQFIFQYYREEENGRGNFPPRFSGLQFPNYSSELNVNALELDDSALYLCASSSGLAGVDTQYFGPGTRLTVL.

V usage is TRBV2 and J usage is TRBJ2-1; 7 bases align to TRBD1. This CDR3 has 16 amino acids. The germline gives CDR1 SNHLY, CDR2 FYNNEI. The V and J ends lost 3 bases and 5 bases, in that order; junction bases with no gene match: 10. In DNA, the CDR3 is TGTGCCAGCAGTGAGGGACAGCCGAGAAACAACAATGAGCAGTTCTTC. This sequence encodes CASSEGQPRNNNEQFF. The full variable domain, in which reference TRBV2 and TRBJ2-1 provide the parts outside the CDR3, is EPEVTQTPSHQVTQMGQEVILRCVPISNHLYFYWYRQILGQKVEFLVSFYNNEISEKSEIFDDQFSVERPDGSNFTLKIRSTKLEDSAMYFCASSEGQPRNNNEQFFGPGTRLTVL.